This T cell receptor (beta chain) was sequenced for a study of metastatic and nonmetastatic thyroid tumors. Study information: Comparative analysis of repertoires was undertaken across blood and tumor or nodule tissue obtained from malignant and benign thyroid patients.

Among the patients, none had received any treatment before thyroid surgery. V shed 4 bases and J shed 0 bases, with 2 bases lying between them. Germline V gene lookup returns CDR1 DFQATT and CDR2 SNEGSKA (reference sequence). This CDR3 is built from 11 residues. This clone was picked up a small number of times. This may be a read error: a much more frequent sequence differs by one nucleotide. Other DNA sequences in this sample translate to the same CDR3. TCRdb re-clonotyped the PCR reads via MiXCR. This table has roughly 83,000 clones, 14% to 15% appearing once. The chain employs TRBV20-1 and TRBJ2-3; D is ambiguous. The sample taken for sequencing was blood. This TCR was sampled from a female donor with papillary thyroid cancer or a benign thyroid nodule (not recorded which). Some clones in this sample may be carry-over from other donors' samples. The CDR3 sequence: CSATSTDTQYF. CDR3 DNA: TGCAGTGCTACCAGCACAGATACGCAGTATTTT.